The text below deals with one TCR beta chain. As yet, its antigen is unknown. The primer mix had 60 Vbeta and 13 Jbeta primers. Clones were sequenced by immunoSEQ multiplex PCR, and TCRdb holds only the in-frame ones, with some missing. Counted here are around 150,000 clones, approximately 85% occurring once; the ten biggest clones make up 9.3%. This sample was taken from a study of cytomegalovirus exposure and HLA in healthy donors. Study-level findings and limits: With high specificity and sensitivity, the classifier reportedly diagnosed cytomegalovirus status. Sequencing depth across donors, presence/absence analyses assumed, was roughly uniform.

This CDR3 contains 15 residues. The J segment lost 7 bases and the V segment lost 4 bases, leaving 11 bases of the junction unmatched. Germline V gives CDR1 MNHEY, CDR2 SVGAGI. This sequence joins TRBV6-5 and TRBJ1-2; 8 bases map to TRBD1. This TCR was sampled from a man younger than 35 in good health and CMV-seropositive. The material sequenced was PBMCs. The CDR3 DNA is TGTGCCAGCAGTTCCCACGCCAGGGGGCAGGGTGGCTACACCTTC. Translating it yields CASSSHARGQGGYTF.